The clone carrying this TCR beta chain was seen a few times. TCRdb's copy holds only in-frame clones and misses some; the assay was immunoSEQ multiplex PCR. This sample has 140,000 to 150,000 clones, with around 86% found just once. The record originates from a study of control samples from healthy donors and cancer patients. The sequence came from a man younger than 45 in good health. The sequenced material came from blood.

The CDR3 region is CASSVWQDPTYEQYF. CDR3 nucleotide sequence: TGTGCCAGCAGCGTCTGGCAGGACCCTACCTACGAGCAGTACTTC. The genes are TRBV9 and TRBJ2-7; no reliable D call. V lost 2 bases to trimming and J lost 2 bases, with 14 bases between them. Germline CDR1 and CDR2: SGDLS and YYNGEE. This CDR3 comprises 15 residues.